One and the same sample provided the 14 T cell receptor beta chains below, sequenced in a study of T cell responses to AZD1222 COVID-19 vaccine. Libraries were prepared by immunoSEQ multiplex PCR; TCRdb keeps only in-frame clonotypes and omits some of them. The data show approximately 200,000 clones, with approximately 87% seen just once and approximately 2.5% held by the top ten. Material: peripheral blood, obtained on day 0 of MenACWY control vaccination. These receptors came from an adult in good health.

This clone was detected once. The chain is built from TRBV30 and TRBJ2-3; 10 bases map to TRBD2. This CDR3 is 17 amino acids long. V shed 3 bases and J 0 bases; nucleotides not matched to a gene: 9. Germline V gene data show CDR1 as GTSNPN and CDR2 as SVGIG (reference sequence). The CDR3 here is CAWRMGLAYPSTDTQYF. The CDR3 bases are TGTGCCTGGAGGATGGGACTAGCGTACCCTAGCACAGATACGCAGTATTTT.

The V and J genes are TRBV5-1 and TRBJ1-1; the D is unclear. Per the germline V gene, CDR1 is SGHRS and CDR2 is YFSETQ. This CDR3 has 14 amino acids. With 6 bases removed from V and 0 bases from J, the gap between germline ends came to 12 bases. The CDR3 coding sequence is TGCGCCAGCACCCCGGGAAGTCTGAACACTGAAGCTTTCTTT. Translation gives CASTPGSLNTEAFF.

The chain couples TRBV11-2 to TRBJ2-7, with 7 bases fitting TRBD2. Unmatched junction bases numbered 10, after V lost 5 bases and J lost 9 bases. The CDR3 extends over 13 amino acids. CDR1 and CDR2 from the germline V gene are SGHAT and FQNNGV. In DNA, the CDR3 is TGTGCCAGCAGCACGGGACTAACGGCAGGGCAGTACTTC. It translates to CASSTGLTAGQYF. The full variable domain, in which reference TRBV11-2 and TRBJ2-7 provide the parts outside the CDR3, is EAGVAQSPRYKIIEKRQSVAFWCNPISGHATLYWYQQILGQGPKLLIQFQNNGVVDDSQLPKDRFSAERLKGVDSTLKIQPAKLEDSAVYLCASSTGLTAGQYFGPGTRLTVT.

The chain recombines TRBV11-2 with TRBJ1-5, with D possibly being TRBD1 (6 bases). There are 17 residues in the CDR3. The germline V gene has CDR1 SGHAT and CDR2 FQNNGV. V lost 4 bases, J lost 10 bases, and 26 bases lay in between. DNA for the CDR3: TGTGCCAGCAGCTACATCAAGACAGGCCGACCGGGAGGCCCCCAGCATTTT. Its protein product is CASSYIKTGRPGGPQHF.

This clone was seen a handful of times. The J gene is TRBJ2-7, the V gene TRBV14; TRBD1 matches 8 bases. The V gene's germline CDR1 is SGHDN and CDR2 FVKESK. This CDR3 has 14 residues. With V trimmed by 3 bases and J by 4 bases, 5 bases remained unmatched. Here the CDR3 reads CASSHETGVYEQYF. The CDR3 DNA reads TGTGCCAGCAGCCATGAGACAGGGGTATACGAGCAGTACTTC.

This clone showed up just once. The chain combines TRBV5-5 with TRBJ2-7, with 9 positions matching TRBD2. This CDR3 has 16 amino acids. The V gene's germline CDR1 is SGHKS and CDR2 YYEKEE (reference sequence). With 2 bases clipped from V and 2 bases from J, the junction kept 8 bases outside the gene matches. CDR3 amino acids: CASSFRLAATPYEQYF. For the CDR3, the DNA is TGTGCCAGCAGCTTTAGACTAGCGGCAACCCCCTACGAGCAGTACTTC.

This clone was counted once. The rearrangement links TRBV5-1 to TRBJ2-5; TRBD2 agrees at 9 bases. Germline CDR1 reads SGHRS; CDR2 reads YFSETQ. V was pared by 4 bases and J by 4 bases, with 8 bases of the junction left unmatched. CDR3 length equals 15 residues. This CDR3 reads CASSLSGSRGETQYF. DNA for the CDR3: TGCGCCAGCAGCCTTAGCGGGAGCAGAGGAGAGACCCAGTACTTC.

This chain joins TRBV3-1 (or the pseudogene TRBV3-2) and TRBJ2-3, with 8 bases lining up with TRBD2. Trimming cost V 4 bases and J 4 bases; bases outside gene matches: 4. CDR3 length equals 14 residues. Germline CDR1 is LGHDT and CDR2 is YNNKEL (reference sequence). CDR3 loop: CASSRRGGADTQYF. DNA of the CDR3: TGTGCCAGCAGCCGCCGGGGGGGGGCAGATACGCAGTATTTT.

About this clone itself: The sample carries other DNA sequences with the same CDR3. This chain's CDR3 is CASSQPGATSYNSPLHF. The CDR3 DNA follows: TGTGCCAGCAGCCAGCCGGGAGCGACCTCCTATAATTCACCCCTCCACTTT. The chain uses TRBV3-1 (or the pseudogene TRBV3-2) and TRBJ1-6; D is ambiguous. The germline CDR1 and CDR2 sequences are LGHDT and YNNKEL (reference sequence). CDR3 size: 17 residues. V was pared by 3 bases and J by 0 bases, with 12 bases between.

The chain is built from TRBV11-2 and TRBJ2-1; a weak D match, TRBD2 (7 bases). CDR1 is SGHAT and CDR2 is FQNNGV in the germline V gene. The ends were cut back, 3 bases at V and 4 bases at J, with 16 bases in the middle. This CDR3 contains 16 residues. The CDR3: CASSLVGGHIYNEQFF. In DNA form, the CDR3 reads TGTGCCAGCAGCTTGGTCGGGGGGCACATATACAATGAGCAGTTCTTC.

DNA of the CDR3: TGTGCCACCAGTGAGGGGACACCCGCCGGAAAACTGTTTTTT. Amino acids: CATSEGTPAGKLFF. V and J are TRBV24-1 and TRBJ1-4, with D possibly being TRBD1 (6 bases). The germline V and J ends were trimmed by 4 bases and 10 bases, with 15 bases remaining between them. From germline, CDR1 is KGHDR and CDR2 SFDVKD. The CDR3 is made up of 14 amino acids.

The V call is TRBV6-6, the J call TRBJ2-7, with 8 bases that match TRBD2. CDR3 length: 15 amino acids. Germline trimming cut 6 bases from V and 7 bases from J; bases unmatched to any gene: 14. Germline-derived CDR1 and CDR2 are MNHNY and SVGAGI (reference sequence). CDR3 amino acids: CASSQTSGPSGEQYF. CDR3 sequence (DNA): TGTGCCAGCAGCCAAACTAGCGGCCCGTCGGGGGAGCAGTACTTC.

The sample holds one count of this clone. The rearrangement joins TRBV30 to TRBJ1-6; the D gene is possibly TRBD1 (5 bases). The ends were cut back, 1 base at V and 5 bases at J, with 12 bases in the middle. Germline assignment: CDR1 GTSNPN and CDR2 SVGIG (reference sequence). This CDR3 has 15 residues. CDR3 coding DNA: TGTGCCTGGAGTGGTACGGGGCCACATAATTCACCCCTCCACTTT. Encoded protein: CAWSGTGPHNSPLHF.

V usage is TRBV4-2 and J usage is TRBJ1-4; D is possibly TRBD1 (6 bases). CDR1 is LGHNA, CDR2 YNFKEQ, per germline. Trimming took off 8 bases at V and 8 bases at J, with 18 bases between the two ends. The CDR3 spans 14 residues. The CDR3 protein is CASEEEQGREKLFF. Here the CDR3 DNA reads TGTGCCAGCGAGGAGGAACAGGGACGGGAAAAACTGTTTTTT.